This TCR beta chain was found in a study of blood T cell repertoires in COVID-19. Between the trimmed V and J ends, which lost 5 bases and 5 bases, there was a span of 13 bases. The CDR3 covers 14 residues. The germline V gene has CDR1 LNHDA and CDR2 SQIVND (reference sequence). Study processing details: Amplification with reference gene primers provided the estimates of nucleated cell counts. Only in-frame clones appear in the TCRdb table, and some are missing; sequencing was by immunoSEQ multiplex PCR. From that table come the V and J calls and clone size; the DNA was used to work out D and trimming. This table has a few hundred thousand clones, approximately 89% appearing once.

The sequenced sample was PBMCs or T cells enriched from blood (not recorded which). V usage is TRBV19 and J usage is TRBJ1-5, with D perhaps TRBD1 (6 bases). This TCR derives from a middle-aged woman with acute COVID-19. CDR3: CASSGRQVDQPQHF. CDR3 coding DNA: TGTGCCAGTAGTGGCCGACAGGTCGATCAGCCCCAGCATTTT. Full variable domain (rest looked up from reference TRBV19 and TRBJ1-5): DGGITQSPKYLFRKEGQNVTLSCEQNLNHDAMYWYRQDPGQGLRLIYYSQIVNDFQKGDIAEGYSVSREKKESFPLTVTSAQKNPTAFYLCASSGRQVDQPQHFGDGTRLSIL.